The 13 T cell receptor beta chains below all came from one sample that was sequenced in a study of Graves' ophthalmopathy and Graves' hyperthyroidism. Amplified TCR beta CDR3 regions were obtained using RNA transcripts as template. In the first round, RT-PCR was carried out with HTBI primers, and a multiplex PCR formed the second round. TCRdb processed the multiplex PCR reads anew with MiXCR; each CDR3 protein has one entry. The sample has 650,000 to 800,000 distinct CDR3 sequences, about 40% seen once. Sequencing was carried out using peripheral blood. The receptors here all came from an adult man with Graves' ophthalmopathy.

This clonotype was observed many times. J is TRBJ1-2 and V is TRBV7-9; D not resolved. Germline lookup yields CDR1 SEHNR and CDR2 FQNEAQ (reference sequence). This CDR3 spans 12 amino acids. The V end was cut by 4 bases, the J end by 7 bases, with 10 bases between. DNA for the CDR3: TGTGCCAGCAGCTCGGAAAAGATTGGCTACACCTTC. Translated: CASSSEKIGYTF.

A few counts support this clonotype. This chain links TRBV5-4 with TRBJ1-1; no definite D call. The V end lost 2 bases, the J end lost 1 base, and 12 bases lay between the germline ends. Germline V gene lookup returns CDR1 SGHNT and CDR2 YYREEE (reference sequence). There are 15 residues in the CDR3. CDR3 bases: TGTGCCAGCAGCTTCGGGGTGCAGAGGAACACTGAAGCTTTCTTT. It encodes CASSFGVQRNTEAFF.

This clonotype was counted between two and nine times. J is TRBJ2-7 and V is TRBV2; 11 bases are a match to TRBD1. V lost 6 bases and J lost 4; bases outside the gene matches: 8. Germline V gives CDR1 SNHLY, CDR2 FYNNEI. The CDR3 runs 15 residues. CDR3 sequence: CASRDRTGGPYEQYF. CDR3 sequence (DNA): TGTGCCAGCAGAGACCGGACAGGGGGCCCTTACGAGCAGTACTTC. Full variable domain (remainder filled in from reference TRBV2 and TRBJ2-7): EPEVTQTPSHQVTQMGQEVILRCVPISNHLYFYWYRQILGQKVEFLVSFYNNEISEKSEIFDDQFSVERPDGSNFTLKIRSTKLEDSAMYFCASRDRTGGPYEQYFGPGTRLTVT.

Ten or more counts support this clonotype. The chain couples TRBV4-2 to TRBJ1-5, with 9 positions matching TRBD1. The CDR3 totals 15 residues. V lost 1 base and J lost 4; bases outside the gene matches: 2. Germline loops: CDR1 LGHNA, CDR2 YNFKEQ. CDR3 amino acids: CASSQGDRGNQPQHF. CDR3 sequence (DNA): TGTGCCAGCAGCCAAGGTGACAGGGGGAATCAGCCCCAGCATTTT.

This clonotype has at least ten counts. The chain is built from TRBV2 and TRBJ1-4; D may be TRBD1 (5 bases). The CDR3 spans 14 residues. Per germline, CDR1 SNHLY and CDR2 FYNNEI. Trimming removed 8 bases from V and 10 bases from J, with 20 bases in between. The DNA of the CDR3 is TGTGCCAGCGAACCGGGACCCCGGAGGGGAAAACTGTTTTTT. Protein sequence: CASEPGPRRGKLFF.

This clonotype was detected once. The genes are TRBV5-6 and TRBJ2-5, with TRBD1 matching over 7 bases. This CDR3 has 14 residues. After removal of 4 bases from V and 2 bases from J, the junction contained 5 bases not matched to a gene. CDR1 and CDR2 (germline): SGHDT, YYEEEE. The CDR3 is CASSIQGEQETQYF. The CDR3 region has the DNA TGTGCCAGCAGCATTCAGGGGGAGCAAGAGACCCAGTACTTC.

The chain couples TRBV9 to TRBJ2-5, with 7 bases aligning to TRBD2. The length of the CDR3 is 15 residues. The trim removed 2 bases at V and 5 bases at J, leaving 9 bases unmatched. Germline V lookup: CDR1 SGDLS, CDR2 YYNGEE. DNA of the CDR3: TGTGCCAGCAGCGTGTTTGGGGTGGGGGGGGAGACCCAGTACTTC. Protein sequence: CASSVFGVGGETQYF. The whole variable domain, remainder taken from reference TRBV9 and TRBJ2-5, is DSGVTQTPKHLITATGQRVTLRCSPRSGDLSVYWYQQSLDQGLQFLIQYYNGEERAKGNILERFSAQQFPDLHSELNLSSLELGDSALYFCASSVFGVGGETQYFGPGTRLLVL.

This clonotype was observed a handful of times. The chain uses TRBV6-5 and TRBJ2-2; D uncertain. The CDR3 loop spans 11 amino acids. Trimming left V 2 bases short and J 8 bases short, with 3 bases between. Germline V gives CDR1 MNHEY, CDR2 SVGAGI. CDR3 amino acids: CASSYGGELFF. CDR3 sequence (DNA): TGTGCCAGCAGTTACGGAGGGGAGCTGTTTTTT.

This clonotype was seen a few times. A read error may produce the germline difference seen at one junction end. This rearrangement joins TRBV29-1 to TRBJ2-3, with D hard to call. The CDR3 spans 13 residues. Germline V CDR1 and CDR2: SQVTM, ANQGSEA. The CDR3 nucleotides read TGCAGCGTGGAAGGACGATTCACAGATACGCAGTATTTT. The encoded protein is CSVEGRFTDTQYF.

This clonotype was counted between two and nine times. V gene TRBV9 combines with J gene TRBJ2-6; no reliable D call. Per germline, CDR1 SGDLS and CDR2 YYNGEE. The CDR3 contains 18 residues. Trimming took 3 bases from V and 0 from J, leaving 16 bases between them. This CDR3 is CASSERSLQNSGANVLTF. Here the CDR3 DNA reads TGTGCCAGCAGCGAGAGGAGTTTACAGAACTCTGGGGCCAACGTCCTGACTTTC. Drawing the rest from reference TRBV9 and TRBJ2-6, the complete variable domain is DSGVTQTPKHLITATGQRVTLRCSPRSGDLSVYWYQQSLDQGLQFLIQYYNGEERAKGNILERFSAQQFPDLHSELNLSSLELGDSALYFCASSERSLQNSGANVLTFGAGSRLTVL.

The chain recombines TRBV7-9 with TRBJ2-5, with 12 bases aligning to TRBD1. This CDR3 is 16 amino acids long. Germline values: CDR1 SEHNR, CDR2 FQNEAQ (reference sequence). Trimming cost V 6 bases and J 9 bases; bases outside gene matches: 14. CDR3 residues: CASSRTGQGARQPQYF. The CDR3 bases are TGTGCCAGCAGTCGAACGGGACAGGGGGCGCGGCAGCCCCAGTACTTC.

This clonotype has more than one count but fewer than ten. The chain employs TRBV5-8 and TRBJ1-3, with 7 bases identical to TRBD1. CDR3 size: 15 residues. J gave up 9 bases and V 0 bases, and 9 bases lay outside the gene matches. The V gene's germline CDR1 is SGHTS and CDR2 YDEGEE. The CDR3 is CASSLVGPDRPTIYF. Written as DNA, the CDR3 is TGTGCCAGCAGCTTGGTAGGTCCGGACAGGCCCACCATATATTTT.

As regards this clonotype: Relative to the germline gene, one junction end is altered; a read error may explain this. The chain combines TRBV10-3 with TRBJ2-6; D not resolved. Germline lookup yields CDR1 ENHRY and CDR2 SYGVKD. The length of the CDR3 is 21 residues. The CDR3 DNA is TGTGCCAGCAGTTATTCAAAAACCGGGCTCAAAATACGCTCTGGGGCCAACGTCCTGACTTTC. It is translated as CASSYSKTGLKIRSGANVLTF.